A selection of T cell receptor beta chains follows, all from one sample in a study of T-cell memory formation after mild COVID-19. Each CDR3 protein is one row after TCRdb ran MiXCR on the 5' RACE reads. The sample consists of approximately 300,000 distinct CDR3 sequences, around 8% of them appearing once. Input material: PBMCs or a T cell subset sorted from them (not recorded which). The receptors were sampled from a man younger than 35 who had mild COVID-19 (a few samples of this study predate the infection). Cell type and time point are not known. CDR3s leave out the opening cysteine and the closing phenylalanine or tryptophan.

v_call: TRBV28
cdr3_aa: ASSLSFPRFGGYT

v_call: TRBV27
cdr3_aa: ASSYRGLAIETQY

v_call: TRBV4-3
cdr3_aa: ASSQEEGLGGYT

v_call: TRBV4-3
cdr3_aa: ASSPMGPGPAGYGYT

v_call: TRBV7-2
cdr3_aa: ASSLGRGNGYT

v_call: TRBV12-3/TRBV12-4
cdr3_aa: ASSRDNTYNEQF

v_call: TRBV7-7
cdr3_aa: ASSQKVGPEETQY

v_call: TRBV5-1
cdr3_aa: ASSLRTSGATDTQY

v_call: TRBV5-1
cdr3_aa: ASRNQGNTEAF

v_call: TRBV19
cdr3_aa: ASIDTEAF